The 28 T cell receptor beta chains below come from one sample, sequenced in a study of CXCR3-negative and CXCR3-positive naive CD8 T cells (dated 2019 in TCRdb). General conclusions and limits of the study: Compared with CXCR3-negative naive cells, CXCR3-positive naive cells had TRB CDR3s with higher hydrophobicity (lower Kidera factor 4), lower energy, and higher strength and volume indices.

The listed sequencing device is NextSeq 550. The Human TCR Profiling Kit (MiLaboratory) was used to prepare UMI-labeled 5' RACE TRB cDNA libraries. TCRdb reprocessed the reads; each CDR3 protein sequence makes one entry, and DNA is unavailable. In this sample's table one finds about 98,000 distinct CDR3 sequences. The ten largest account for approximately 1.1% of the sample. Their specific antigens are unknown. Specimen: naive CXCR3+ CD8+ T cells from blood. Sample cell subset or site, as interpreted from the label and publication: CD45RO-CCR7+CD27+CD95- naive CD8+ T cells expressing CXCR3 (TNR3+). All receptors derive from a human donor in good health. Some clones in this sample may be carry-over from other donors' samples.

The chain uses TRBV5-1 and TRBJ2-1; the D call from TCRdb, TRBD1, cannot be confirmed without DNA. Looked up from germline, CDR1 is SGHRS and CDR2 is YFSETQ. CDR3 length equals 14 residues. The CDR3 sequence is CASSLVSGGNEQFF.

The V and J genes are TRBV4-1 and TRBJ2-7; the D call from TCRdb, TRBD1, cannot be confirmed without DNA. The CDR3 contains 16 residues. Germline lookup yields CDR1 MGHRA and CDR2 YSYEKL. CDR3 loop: CASSQGGGIGTYEQYF.

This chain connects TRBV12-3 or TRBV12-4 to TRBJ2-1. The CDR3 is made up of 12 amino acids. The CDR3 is CTSTSSQNEQFF.

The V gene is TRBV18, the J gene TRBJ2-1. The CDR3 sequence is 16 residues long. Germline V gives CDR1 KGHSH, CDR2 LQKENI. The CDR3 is CASSPPSRGAYNEQFF. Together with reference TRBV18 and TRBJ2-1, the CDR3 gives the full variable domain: NAGVMQNPRHLVRRRGQEARLRCSPMKGHSHVYWYRQLPEEGLKFMVYLQKENIIDESGMPKERFSAEFPKEGPSILRIQQVVRGDSAAYFCASSPPSRGAYNEQFFGPGTRLTVL.

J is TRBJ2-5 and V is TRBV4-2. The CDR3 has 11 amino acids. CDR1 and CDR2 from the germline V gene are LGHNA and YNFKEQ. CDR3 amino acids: CASSQEKGPYF.

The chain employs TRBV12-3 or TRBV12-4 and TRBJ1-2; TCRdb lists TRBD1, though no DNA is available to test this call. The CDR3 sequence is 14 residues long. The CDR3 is CASSGLGEHYGYTF.

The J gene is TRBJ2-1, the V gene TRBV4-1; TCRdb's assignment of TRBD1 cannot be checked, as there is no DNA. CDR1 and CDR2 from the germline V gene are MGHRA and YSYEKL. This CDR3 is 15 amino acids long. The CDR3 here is CASSPSWAGEGEQFF.

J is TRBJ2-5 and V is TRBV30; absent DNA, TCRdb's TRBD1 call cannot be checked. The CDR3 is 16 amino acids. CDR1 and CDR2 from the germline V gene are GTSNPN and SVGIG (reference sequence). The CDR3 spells CAWRGTRTGSGETQYF. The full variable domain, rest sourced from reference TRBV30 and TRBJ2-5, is SQTIHQWPATLVQPVGSPLSLECTVEGTSNPNLYWYRQAAGRGLQLLFYSVGIGQISSEVPQNLSASRPQDRQFILSSKKLLLSDSGFYLCAWRGTRTGSGETQYFGPGTRLLVL.

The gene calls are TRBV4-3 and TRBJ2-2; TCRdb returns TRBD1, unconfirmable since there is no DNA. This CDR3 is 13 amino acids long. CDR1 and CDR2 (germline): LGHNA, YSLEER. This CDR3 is CASSQDRAGELFF.

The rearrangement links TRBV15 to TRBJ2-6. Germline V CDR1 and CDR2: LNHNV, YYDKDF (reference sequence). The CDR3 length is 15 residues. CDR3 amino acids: CATSRESSGANVLTF.

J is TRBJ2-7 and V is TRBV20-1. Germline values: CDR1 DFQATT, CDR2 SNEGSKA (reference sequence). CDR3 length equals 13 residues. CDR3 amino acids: CSAMDGFTYEQYF.

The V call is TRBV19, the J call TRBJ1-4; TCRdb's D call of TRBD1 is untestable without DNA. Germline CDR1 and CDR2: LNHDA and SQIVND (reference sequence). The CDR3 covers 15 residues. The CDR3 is CASSISDRSNEKLFF.

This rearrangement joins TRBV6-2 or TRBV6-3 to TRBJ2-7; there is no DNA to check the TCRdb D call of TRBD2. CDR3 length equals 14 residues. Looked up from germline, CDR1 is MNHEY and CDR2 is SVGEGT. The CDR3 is CASIQGLAQNEQYF.

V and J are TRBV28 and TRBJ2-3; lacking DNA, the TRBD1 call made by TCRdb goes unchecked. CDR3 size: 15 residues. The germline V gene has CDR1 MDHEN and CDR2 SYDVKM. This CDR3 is CASSHLDRVTDTQYF.

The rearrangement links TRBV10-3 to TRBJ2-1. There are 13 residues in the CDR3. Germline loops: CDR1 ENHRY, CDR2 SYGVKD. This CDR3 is CAISEEFYNEQFF.

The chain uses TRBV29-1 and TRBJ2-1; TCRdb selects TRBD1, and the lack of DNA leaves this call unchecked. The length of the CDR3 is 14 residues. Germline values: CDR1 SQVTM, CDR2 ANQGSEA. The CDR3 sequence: CSVDGTGIVYEQFF.

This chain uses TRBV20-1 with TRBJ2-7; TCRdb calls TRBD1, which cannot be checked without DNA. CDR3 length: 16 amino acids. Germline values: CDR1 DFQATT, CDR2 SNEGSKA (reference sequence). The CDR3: CSASLDRDTLYYEQYF.

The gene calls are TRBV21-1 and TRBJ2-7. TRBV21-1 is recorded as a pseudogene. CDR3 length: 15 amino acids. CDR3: CASSTGKGFRYEQYF.

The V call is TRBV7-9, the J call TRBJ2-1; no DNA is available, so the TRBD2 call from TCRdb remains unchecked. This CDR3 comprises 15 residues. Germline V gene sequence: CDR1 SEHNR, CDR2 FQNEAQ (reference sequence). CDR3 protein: CASSSSGKSYNEQFF.

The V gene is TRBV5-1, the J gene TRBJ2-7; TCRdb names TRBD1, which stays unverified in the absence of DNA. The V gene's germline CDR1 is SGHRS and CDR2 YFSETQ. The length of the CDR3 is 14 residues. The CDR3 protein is CASSPPGVPYEQYF.

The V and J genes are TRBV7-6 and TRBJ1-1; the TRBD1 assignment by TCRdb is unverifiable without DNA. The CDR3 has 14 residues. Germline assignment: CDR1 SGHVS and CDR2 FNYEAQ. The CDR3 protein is CASRVGTESTEAFF. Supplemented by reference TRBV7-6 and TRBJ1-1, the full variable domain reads GAGVSQSPRYKVTKRGQDVALRCDPISGHVSLYWYRQALGQGPEFLTYFNYEAQQDKSGLPNDRFSAERPEGSISTLTIQRTEQRDSAMYRCASRVGTESTEAFFGQGTRLTVV.

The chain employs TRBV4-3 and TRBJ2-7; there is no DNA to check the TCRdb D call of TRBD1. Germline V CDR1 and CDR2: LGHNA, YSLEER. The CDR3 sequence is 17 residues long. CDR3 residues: CASSQGVSRDSTYEQYF.

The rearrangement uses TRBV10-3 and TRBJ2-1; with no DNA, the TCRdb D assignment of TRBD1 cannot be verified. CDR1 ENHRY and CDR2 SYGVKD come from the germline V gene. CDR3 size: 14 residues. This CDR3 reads CAISEIGGQNEQFF.

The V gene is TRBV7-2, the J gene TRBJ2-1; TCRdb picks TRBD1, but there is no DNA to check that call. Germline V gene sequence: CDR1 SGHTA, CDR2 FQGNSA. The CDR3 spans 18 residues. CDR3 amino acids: CASSLGFERVRVLDEQFF.

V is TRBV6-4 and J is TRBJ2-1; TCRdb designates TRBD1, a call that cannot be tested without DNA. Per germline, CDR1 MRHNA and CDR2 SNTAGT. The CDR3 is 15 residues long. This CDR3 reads CASSDSVSGAGEQFF.

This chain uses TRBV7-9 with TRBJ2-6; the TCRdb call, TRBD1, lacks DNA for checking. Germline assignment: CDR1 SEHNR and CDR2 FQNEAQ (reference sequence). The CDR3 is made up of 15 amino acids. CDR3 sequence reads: CTGNRGLSGANVLTF. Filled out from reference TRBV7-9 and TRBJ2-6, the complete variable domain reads DTGVSQNPRHKITKRGQNVTFRCDPISEHNRLYWYRQTLGQGPEFLTYFQNEAQLEKSRLLSDRFSAERPKGSFSTLEIQRTEQGDSAMYLCTGNRGLSGANVLTFGAGSRLTVL.

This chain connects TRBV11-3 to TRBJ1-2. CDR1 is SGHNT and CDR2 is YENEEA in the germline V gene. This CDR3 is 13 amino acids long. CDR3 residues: CASSLAPNYGYTF.

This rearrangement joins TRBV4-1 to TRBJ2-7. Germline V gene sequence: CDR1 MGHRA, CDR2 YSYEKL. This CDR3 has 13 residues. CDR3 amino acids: CASSLGPRHEQYF.